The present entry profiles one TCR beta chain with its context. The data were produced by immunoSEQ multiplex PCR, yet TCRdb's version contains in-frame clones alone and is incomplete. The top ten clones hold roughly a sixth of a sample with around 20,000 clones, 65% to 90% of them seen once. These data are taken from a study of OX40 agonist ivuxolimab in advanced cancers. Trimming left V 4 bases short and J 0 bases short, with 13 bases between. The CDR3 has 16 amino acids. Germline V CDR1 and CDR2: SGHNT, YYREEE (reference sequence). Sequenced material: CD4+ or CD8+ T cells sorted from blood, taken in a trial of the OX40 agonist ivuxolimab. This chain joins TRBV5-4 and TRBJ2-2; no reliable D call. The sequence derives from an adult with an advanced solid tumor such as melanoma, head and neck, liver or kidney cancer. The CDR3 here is CASSPLQYANTGELFF. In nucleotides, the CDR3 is TGTGCCAGCAGCCCCCTGCAGTACGCGAACACCGGGGAGCTGTTTTTT.